The 9 T cell receptor beta chains below were found in one sample sequenced in a study of cytomegalovirus exposure and HLA in healthy donors. The PCR used 60 Vbeta and 13 Jbeta primers. Produced via immunoSEQ multiplex PCR; TCRdb's table is partial and in-frame only. The sample has roughly 100,000 clones, about four fifths seen once. Sequenced input: PBMCs. These receptor sequences come from a man aged 35 to 55 in good health and CMV-seropositive.

This chain uses TRBV7-9 with TRBJ2-2, with unresolved D. Germline values: CDR1 SEHNR, CDR2 FQNEAQ (reference sequence). With 5 bases removed from V and 1 base from J, the gap between germline ends came to 11 bases. The CDR3 length is 15 residues. CDR3 sequence (DNA): TGTGCCAGCAGCGCCACGGTGCTGAACACCGGGGAGCTGTTTTTT. It is translated as CASSATVLNTGELFF.

J is TRBJ2-3 and V is TRBV14, with D unresolved. With 0 bases removed from V and 1 base from J, the gap between germline ends came to 8 bases. CDR1 and CDR2 (germline): SGHDN, FVKESK. The CDR3 runs 15 residues. The CDR3 coding sequence is TGTGCCAGCAGCCAAGATCCCGCAGGCACAGATACGCAGTATTTT. It codes for CASSQDPAGTDTQYF.

The chain joins TRBV13 to TRBJ1-5; possible D gene TRBD1, 5 bases. Germline V gene data show CDR1 as PRHDT and CDR2 as FYEKMQ (reference sequence). The CDR3 extends over 16 amino acids. V shed 0 bases and J shed 7 bases, with 16 bases lying between them. The CDR3: CASSLGSAGRRQPQHF. CDR3 coding DNA: TGTGCCAGCAGCTTAGGCTCGGCGGGGCGGAGGCAGCCCCAGCATTTT.

This clone occurred a few times. The J gene is TRBJ1-2, the V gene TRBV5-6, with 10 bases fitting TRBD1. In germline, CDR1 is SGHDT, CDR2 YYEEEE. With 6 bases clipped from V and 6 bases from J, the junction kept 11 bases outside the gene matches. The CDR3 runs 15 residues. CDR3 region: CASTLGGQGMNGYTF. CDR3 bases: TGTGCCAGCACCCTTGGGGGACAGGGGATGAATGGCTACACCTTC.

The J gene is TRBJ1-3, the V gene TRBV5-1, with D unresolved. CDR3 length: 12 residues. V lost 4 bases and J lost 5, with 7 bases in between. Germline loops: CDR1 SGHRS, CDR2 YFSETQ. CDR3 nucleotide sequence: TGCGCCAGCAGCGGAGTAAGAAACACCATATATTTT. This gives the protein CASSGVRNTIYF.

The chain employs TRBV5-1 and TRBJ2-6; D may be TRBD1 (5 bases). Trimming took off 4 bases at V and 4 bases at J, with 15 bases between the two ends. Germline CDR1 reads SGHRS; CDR2 reads YFSETQ. CDR3 size: 16 residues. DNA of the CDR3: TGCGCCAGCAGCATTCCTTCAGGGTACGGGGCCAACGTCCTGACTTTC. Translated, it gives CASSIPSGYGANVLTF.

The V and J genes are TRBV6-5 and TRBJ1-1; a possible D gene is TRBD1 (5 bases). With 2 bases removed from V and 2 bases from J, the gap between germline ends came to 12 bases. Germline values: CDR1 MNHEY, CDR2 SVGAGI. CDR3 length: 15 residues. CDR3 protein: CASSYAWGGNTEAFF. CDR3 nucleotide sequence: TGTGCCAGCAGTTACGCGTGGGGGGGAAACACTGAAGCTTTCTTT.

The chain is built from TRBV5-5 and TRBJ1-1; the D gene is possibly TRBD1 (5 bases). The CDR3 has 14 amino acids. Germline loops: CDR1 SGHKS, CDR2 YYEKEE (reference sequence). Trimming removed 0 bases from V and 0 bases from J, with 6 bases in between. The CDR3 protein is CASSLEQVNTEAFF. DNA of the CDR3: TGTGCCAGCAGCTTGGAACAGGTGAACACTGAAGCTTTCTTT.

The chain joins TRBV28 to TRBJ2-1, with D unresolved. CDR1 is MDHEN and CDR2 is SYDVKM in the germline V gene. Trimming left V 1 base short and J 0 bases short, with 7 bases between. The CDR3 has 15 amino acids. CDR3 sequence: CASSLSLSSYNEQFF. DNA of the CDR3: TGTGCCAGCAGTTTATCGCTAAGCTCCTACAATGAGCAGTTCTTC.